This is a list of T cell receptor beta chains from one sample in a study of blood T cells in healthy people across ages. Each CDR3 protein gets one entry after TCRdb re-called the 5' RACE reads with MiXCR. Of more than 500,000 distinct CDR3 sequences in the sample, approximately 30% were seen once. The sample taken for sequencing was blood. Every receptor here comes from a woman aged 70-85 years in good health. Each CDR3 is given with its conserved first and last residue. D genes are given only for firm matches. The size of a clone is reported for some rows only, either as once, few or many, or as a class for expanded clones.

D	size	V	J	CDR3	DNA
-	-	TRBV27	TRBJ2-5	CASSPSTLGETQYF	-
-	-	TRBV9	TRBJ2-1	CASSVREAGGGFEQFF	TGTGCCAGCAGCGTAAGGGAGGCAGGGGGGGGATTTGAGCAGTTCTTC
-	-	TRBV5-6	TRBJ1-1	CASSLSTGRSTEAFF	TGTGCCAGCAGCTTGTCTACCGGCCGGAGCACTGAAGCTTTCTTT
-	-	TRBV6-1	TRBJ1-2	CASSAQQGLEGYTF	TGTGCCAGCAGTGCGCAACAGGGTTTGGAAGGCTACACCTTC
TRBD1	few	TRBV6-1	TRBJ2-5	CAIGQGLQETQYF	TGTGCCATCGGACAGGGGCTACAAGAGACCCAGTACTTC
-	-	TRBV5-1	TRBJ1-4	CASSRLDSRDEKLFF	TGCGCCAGCAGCCGATTAGACAGCCGGGATGAAAAACTGTTTTTT
TRBD1	few	TRBV5-1	TRBJ2-3	CASSYTGTGGADTQYF	TGCGCCAGCAGTTACACCGGGACAGGGGGCGCGGATACGCAGTATTTT
-	-	TRBV7-2	TRBJ2-3	CASSLVASLDTQYF	TGTGCCAGCAGCTTAGTGGCCTCGTTAGATACGCAGTATTTT
TRBD1	-	TRBV20-1	TRBJ2-7	CSARIGTVYEQYF	TGCAGTGCTAGAATTGGGACAGTATACGAGCAGTACTTC
-	once	TRBV7-2	TRBJ2-1	CASSLSEADYNEQFF	TGTGCCAGCAGCTTAAGTGAGGCGGACTACAATGAGCAGTTCTTC
-	-	TRBV5-1	TRBJ2-5	CASSQDGGKSETQYF	TGCGCCAGCAGCCAGGACGGTGGGAAAAGTGAGACCCAGTACTTC
TRBD2	-	TRBV5-1	TRBJ2-5	CASSGSGGSEETQYF	TGCGCCAGCTCTGGGAGCGGGGGGAGTGAAGAGACCCAGTACTTC
-	few	TRBV20-1	TRBJ1-1	CSASRRVPEAFF	TGCAGTGCTAGTCGCAGGGTCCCTGAAGCTTTCTTT
-	few	TRBV6-1	TRBJ1-3	CASTKGLEFSGNTIYF	TGTGCCAGCACCAAAGGTTTGGAGTTCTCTGGAAACACCATATATTTT
TRBD2	-	TRBV27	TRBJ2-1	CASSLGRGGRYNEQFF	TGTGCCAGCAGTCTGGGGCGGGGGGGCCGCTACAATGAGCAGTTCTTC
-	-	TRBV12-5	TRBJ2-3	CASDRTRTPSDTQYF	TGTGCTAGTGACCGGACCCGGACACCCTCAGATACGCAGTATTTT
TRBD1	-	TRBV7-2	TRBJ1-2	CASSPGGRRANYGYTF	TGTGCCAGCAGCCCAGGGGGTCGGAGAGCTAACTATGGCTACACCTTC
TRBD2	-	TRBV4-2	TRBJ2-1	CASSQDLHGGGAREQFF	TGTGCCAGCAGCCAAGATCTCCACGGCGGGGGGGCCCGTGAGCAGTTCTTC
TRBD1	few	TRBV20-1	TRBJ2-4	CSALWTGGGNIQYF	TGCAGTGCTCTATGGACAGGGGGGGGGAACATTCAGTACTTC
-	-	TRBV9	TRBJ1-6	CASSAGPGSPLHF	TGTGCCAGCAGCGCGGGACCCGGATCACCCCTCCACTTT
-	-	TRBV18	TRBJ1-1	CASSWTSTGSTEAFF	TGTGCCAGCTCATGGACCTCAACAGGGAGCACTGAAGCTTTCTTT
TRBD1	few	TRBV10-2	TRBJ2-3	CASIGQGSTDTQYF	TGCGCCAGTATCGGACAGGGGAGCACAGATACGCAGTATTTT
TRBD2	few	TRBV10-3	TRBJ2-1	CAIRGLTGYNEQFF	TGTGCCATCAGGGGACTAACGGGGTACAATGAGCAGTTCTTC
-	-	TRBV5-1	TRBJ1-1	CASGLGTQSAGTEAFF	TGCGCCAGCGGCCTCGGGACCCAATCAGCAGGCACTGAAGCTTTCTTT
TRBD1	few	TRBV12-3/TRBV12-4	TRBJ2-7	CASRSRDRTPYEQYF	TGTGCCAGCAGGTCCCGGGACAGGACACCCTACGAGCAGTACTTC
-	-	TRBV10-3	TRBJ1-2	CAISELTVDYTF	TGTGCCATCAGTGAGTTAACAGTTGACTACACCTTC
TRBD1	few	TRBV7-2	TRBJ2-1	CASSLTGTGAEQFF	TGTGCCAGCAGCTTAACCGGGACAGGGGCTGAGCAGTTCTTC
TRBD2	few	TRBV7-9	TRBJ2-3	CASSLGTGTTNTQYF	TGTGCCAGCAGCTTAGGTACCGGGACTACAAATACGCAGTATTTT
TRBD1	-	TRBV6-5	TRBJ2-5	CASSPIPGQKETQYF	TGTGCCAGCTCACCCATCCCGGGACAGAAAGAGACCCAGTACTTC
-	-	TRBV7-2	TRBJ1-2	CAASVGIFYGYTF	TGTGCCGCATCGGTGGGGATTTTCTATGGCTACACCTTC
-	-	TRBV2	TRBJ2-2	CASRQPPGELFF	TGTGCCAGCAGACAGCCCCCCGGGGAGCTGTTTTTT
TRBD2	-	TRBV20-1	TRBJ2-7	CSARGSGGRTSGRVYEQYF	TGCAGTGCTAGAGGATCGGGGGGCCGGACTAGCGGGAGGGTGTACGAGCAGTACTTC
-	once	TRBV7-7	TRBJ2-5	CASSSTTETQYF	TGTGCCAGCAGCTCAACGACAGAGACCCAGTACTTC
-	few	TRBV5-1	TRBJ2-3	CASSPMGATDTQYF	TGCGCCAGCAGCCCAATGGGGGCCACAGATACGCAGTATTTT
-	-	TRBV7-3	TRBJ2-6	CASSLTALVVSGANVLTF	TGTGCCAGCAGCTTAACCGCGCTTGTTGTCTCTGGGGCCAACGTCCTGACTTTC
-	few	TRBV21-1	TRBJ1-1	CASSKEGTALGEPEAFF	TGTGCCAGCAGCAAAGAAGGGACAGCCCTAGGTGAACCTGAAGCTTTCTTT
-	-	TRBV7-8	TRBJ2-4	CASSSSRGGSPKAKNIQYF	TGTGCCAGCAGCTCTAGCAGGGGGGGCTCTCCCAAAGCCAAAAACATTCAGTACTTC
-	-	TRBV15	TRBJ2-3	CATSSKRPEEGTDTQYF	TGTGCCACCAGCAGCAAAAGACCAGAAGAGGGCACAGATACGCAGTATTTT
-	-	TRBV11-3	TRBJ2-5	CASSSNLGYILGETQYF	TGTGCCAGCAGCTCAAACCTGGGCTATATTTTGGGAGAGACCCAGTACTTC
-	-	TRBV2	TRBJ2-2	CASSEVPGAQTGELFF	TGTGCCAGCAGTGAAGTGCCAGGGGCGCAGACCGGGGAGCTGTTTTTT
-	once	TRBV25-1	TRBJ1-4	CASSARPGLSYPLATNEKLFF	TGTGCCAGCAGTGCCCGGCCGGGGCTATCGTACCCACTTGCAACTAATGAAAAACTGTTTTTT
-	-	TRBV7-3	TRBJ2-2	CASSPFTGELFF	TGTGCCAGCAGCCCTTTTACCGGGGAGCTGTTTTTT
TRBD1	-	TRBV7-8	TRBJ2-5	CASSRRQGRGETQYF	TGTGCCAGCAGCCGAAGACAGGGACGGGGTGAGACCCAGTACTTC
TRBD1	few	TRBV30	TRBJ2-7	CAWSVPGGSPYEQYF	TGTGCCTGGAGTGTACCAGGGGGCTCTCCCTACGAGCAGTACTTC
-	many	TRBV6-2/TRBV6-3	TRBJ2-3	CASSYSTGSTDTQYF	TGTGCCAGCAGTTACTCGACAGGCAGCACAGATACGCAGTATTTT
TRBD1	-	TRBV5-1	TRBJ1-2	CASSLTGVDYGYTF	TGCGCCAGCAGCTTGACAGGGGTGGACTATGGCTACACCTTC